These 31 T cell receptor beta chains originate from one sample sequenced in a study of OX40 agonist ivuxolimab in advanced cancers. TCRdb's copy holds only in-frame clones and misses some; the assay was immunoSEQ multiplex PCR. This sample has tens of thousands of clones, with around nine tenths found just once. The sequenced sample was CD4+ or CD8+ T cells sorted from blood, obtained in a trial of the OX40 agonist ivuxolimab. All receptors derive from an adult with an advanced solid tumor such as melanoma, head and neck, liver or kidney cancer.

This clone appeared once. This chain links TRBV5-6 with TRBJ2-7; D gene unclear. The CDR3 is made up of 12 amino acids. CDR1 and CDR2 (germline): SGHDT, YYEEEE. V lost 0 bases and J 5 bases, leaving 6 bases between the germline ends. CDR3: CASSLGWDEQYF. In DNA, the CDR3 is TGTGCCAGCAGCTTGGGGTGGGACGAGCAGTACTTC.

The rearrangement uses TRBV5-4 and TRBJ2-1; the D gene is possibly TRBD2 (6 bases). The CDR3 is 15 amino acids. The ends were cut back, 4 bases at V and 0 bases at J, with 11 bases in the middle. Germline V gives CDR1 SGHNT, CDR2 YYREEE (reference sequence). This chain's CDR3 is CASSLEAGSYNEQFF. The DNA of the CDR3 is TGTGCCAGCAGCCTCGAAGCGGGCTCCTACAATGAGCAGTTCTTC.

This chain links TRBV28 with TRBJ2-7; possibly TRBD2 for D (8 bases). The CDR3 is 12 amino acids. CDR1 MDHEN and CDR2 SYDVKM come from the germline V gene. DNA of the CDR3: TGTGTAGCGGGACAGACCTCCTACGAGCAGTACTTC. As protein: CVAGQTSYEQYF.

This chain uses TRBV28 with TRBJ2-5; D is tentatively TRBD1 or TRBD2 (6 bases each). The DNA end is a closer match to TRBJ2-7, so the J assignment may be wrong. The CDR3 length is 15 residues. Germline CDR1 is MDHEN and CDR2 is SYDVKM. The CDR3 loop reads CASSFRGGPTYEQYF. CDR3 nucleotide sequence: TGTGCCAGCAGTTTCCGAGGGGGGCCTACCTACGAGCAGTACTTC.

This chain links TRBV5-4 with TRBJ2-7, with TRBD2 as a possible D gene (5 bases). Trimming removed 0 bases from V and 0 bases from J, with 13 bases in between. Germline lookup yields CDR1 SGHNT and CDR2 YYREEE (reference sequence). The CDR3 extends over 16 amino acids. CDR3 nucleotides: TGTGCCAGCAGCTTGGCGGCTCAAGGGAGCTCCTACGAGCAGTACTTC. Translation gives CASSLAAQGSSYEQYF.

The rearrangement links TRBV6-5 to TRBJ1-1, with unresolved D. Trimming took off 4 bases at V and 1 base at J, with 7 bases between the two ends. Germline V gene sequence: CDR1 MNHEY, CDR2 SVGAGI. This CDR3 is built from 13 residues. The CDR3 loop is CASSFRQNTEAFF. CDR3 coding DNA: TGTGCCAGCAGTTTCCGACAGAACACTGAAGCTTTCTTT.

The gene calls are TRBV30 and TRBJ2-2, with 7 bases matching TRBD1. Looked up from germline, CDR1 is GTSNPN and CDR2 is SVGIG (reference sequence). The CDR3 has 18 amino acids. Trimming removed 0 bases from V and 1 base from J; junction bases left unmatched: 11. The CDR3 protein is CAWSVRGGYGQNTGELFF. The CDR3 DNA is TGTGCCTGGAGTGTACGAGGGGGCTATGGACAGAACACCGGGGAGCTGTTTTTT.

The gene calls are TRBV29-1 and TRBJ1-1, with a possible D match to TRBD1 (6 bases). The CDR3 is 11 residues long. The germline CDR1 and CDR2 sequences are SQVTM and ANQGSEA. Trimming stripped 4 bases from V and 6 bases from J, with 9 bases between. The CDR3 region is CSVGRGAEAFF. The CDR3 bases are TGCAGCGTTGGGAGGGGGGCTGAAGCTTTCTTT.

This rearrangement joins TRBV2 to TRBJ1-4; D is ambiguous. CDR3 size: 13 residues. The germline V gene has CDR1 SNHLY and CDR2 FYNNEI. V dropped 8 bases and J dropped 4 bases, with 11 bases sitting between them. The CDR3 nucleotides are TGTGCCAGCTCCTGGCGGCTTAATGAAAAACTGTTTTTT. Amino acids: CASSWRLNEKLFF.

This chain connects TRBV7-9 to TRBJ1-1; unclear D gene. The CDR3 loop spans 11 amino acids. Trimming removed 8 bases from V and 3 bases from J, with 7 bases in between. The germline V gene encodes CDR1 SEHNR and CDR2 FQNEAQ (reference sequence). DNA for the CDR3: TGTGCCAGCTCGTTGGACACTGAAGCTTTCTTT. Protein sequence: CASSLDTEAFF.

In DNA form, the CDR3 reads TGTGCCAGCAGGGGGAGCGGAGTTTCTAACTATGGCTACACCTTC. Residues: CASRGSGVSNYGYTF. The chain has TRBV6-6 and TRBJ1-2; D unclear. Per germline, CDR1 MNHNY and CDR2 SVGAGI (reference sequence). The V end lost 6 bases, the J end lost 0 bases, and 14 bases lay between the germline ends. This CDR3 has 15 amino acids.

The genes are TRBV4-1 and TRBJ1-2; no clear D. V was pared by 0 bases and J by 8 bases, with 10 bases between. CDR1 is MGHRA and CDR2 is YSYEKL in the germline V gene. There are 13 residues in the CDR3. The CDR3 region has the DNA TGCGCCAGCAGCCAAGATCGGGAGACGGGCTACACCTTC. It specifies CASSQDRETGYTF.

The chain has TRBV9 and TRBJ1-4; no reliable D call. The CDR3 has 13 residues. Trimming left V 0 bases short and J 4 bases short, with 4 bases between. Germline CDR1 reads SGDLS; CDR2 reads YYNGEE. The CDR3 is CASSVAGNEKLFF. CDR3 DNA sequence: TGTGCCAGCAGCGTAGCTGGTAATGAAAAACTGTTTTTT.

This chain links TRBV5-1 with TRBJ2-7; 11 nucleotides line up with TRBD2. V shed 3 bases, J shed 3 bases, and the junction held 5 bases outside the gene matches. Germline CDR1 is SGHRS and CDR2 is YFSETQ. The CDR3 covers 15 residues. The CDR3 loop reads CASSSLAGGGYEQYF. Here the CDR3 DNA reads TGCGCCAGCAGCTCTCTAGCGGGAGGAGGCTACGAGCAGTACTTC. Together with reference TRBV5-1 and TRBJ2-7, the CDR3 gives the full variable domain: KAGVTQTPRYLIKTRGQQVTLSCSPISGHRSVSWYQQTPGQGLQFLFEYFSETQRNKGNFPGRFSGRQFSNSRSEMNVSTLELGDSALYLCASSSLAGGGYEQYFGPGTRLTVT.

This clone came up a few times. This chain uses TRBV5-1 with TRBJ2-2; no clear D gene. This CDR3 region has 16 residues. V was shortened by 4 bases and J by 2 bases, with 15 bases between the two germline ends. CDR1 SGHRS and CDR2 YFSETQ come from the germline V gene. As DNA, the CDR3 is TGCGCCAGCAGCAAAGACCAAAACTCTAACACCGGGGAGCTGTTTTTT. This translates into CASSKDQNSNTGELFF.

The genes are TRBV19 and TRBJ2-2, with a weak D call TRBD2 (6 bases). Germline CDR1 reads LNHDA; CDR2 reads SQIVND (reference sequence). Trimming removed 4 bases from V and 6 bases from J, with 12 bases in between. There are 14 residues in the CDR3. The CDR3 bases are TGTGCCAGTAGTACGGGGGTGTACGCCGGGGAGCTGTTTTTT. It encodes CASSTGVYAGELFF. Full variable domain (rest looked up from reference TRBV19 and TRBJ2-2): DGGITQSPKYLFRKEGQNVTLSCEQNLNHDAMYWYRQDPGQGLRLIYYSQIVNDFQKGDIAEGYSVSREKKESFPLTVTSAQKNPTAFYLCASSTGVYAGELFFGEGSRLTVL.

A note on this clone: The junction departs from germline at one end; a sequencing error may be responsible. The V call is TRBV6-5, the J call TRBJ2-1; D unresolved. The CDR3 consists of 15 residues. Germline V lookup: CDR1 MNHEY, CDR2 SVGAGI. The CDR3 sequence is CASSYSNGPYSEQFF. For the CDR3, the DNA is TGTGCCAGCAGTTACTCGAACGGGCCTTACAGTGAGCAGTTCTTC.

The rearrangement links TRBV7-3 to TRBJ2-3; 7 positions match TRBD2. The CDR3 covers 15 residues. Per the germline V gene, CDR1 is SGHTA and CDR2 is FQGTGA. V was clipped by 1 base and J by 3 bases; unmatched bases: 4. In DNA form, the CDR3 reads TGTGCCAGCAGCTTAAACGGGGAGGGGACAGATACGCAGTATTTT. Translated, it gives CASSLNGEGTDTQYF.

This clone was detected only a few times. The rearrangement links TRBV2 to TRBJ1-1; D might be TRBD1 (6 bases). The CDR3 runs to 15 residues. Between the trimmed V and J ends, which lost 6 bases and 7 bases, there was a span of 21 bases. From germline, CDR1 is SNHLY and CDR2 FYNNEI. The CDR3 spells CASRESSGAKVEAFF. The DNA for the CDR3 is TGTGCCAGCAGGGAAAGTTCGGGGGCTAAGGTTGAAGCTTTCTTT.

The chain employs TRBV7-2 and TRBJ2-7, with 8 bases matching TRBD2. Looked up from germline, CDR1 is SGHTA and CDR2 is FQGNSA. Trimming took 5 bases from V and 1 from J; bases not matched to a gene: 7. The CDR3 extends over 15 amino acids. The CDR3 reads CASSPQAGASYEQYF. CDR3 nucleotides: TGTGCCAGCAGCCCCCAAGCGGGGGCGTCCTACGAGCAGTACTTC.

The rearrangement links TRBV4-2 to TRBJ2-7, with D tentatively TRBD2 (5 bases). In germline, CDR1 is LGHNA, CDR2 YNFKEQ. V was clipped by 4 bases and J by 3 bases, with 10 bases between them. The CDR3 has 13 amino acids. DNA of the CDR3: TGTGCCAGCAGCCGCCGGACTGGCTACGAGCAGTACTTC. As protein: CASSRRTGYEQYF.

Turning to this clone: This CDR3 is also generated by other DNA sequences in the sample. The V and J genes are TRBV5-1 and TRBJ2-7; 7 bases are a match to TRBD1. Germline V gene lookup returns CDR1 SGHRS and CDR2 YFSETQ. V lost 4 bases to trimming and J lost 7 bases; unmatched junction nucleotides: 8. The CDR3 has 13 residues. The CDR3 nucleotides are TGCGCCAGCAGCAGGGACAGCGGTCGGGAGCAGTACTTC. It specifies CASSRDSGREQYF. The full variable domain, its missing parts supplied by reference TRBV5-1 and TRBJ2-7, is KAGVTQTPRYLIKTRGQQVTLSCSPISGHRSVSWYQQTPGQGLQFLFEYFSETQRNKGNFPGRFSGRQFSNSRSEMNVSTLELGDSALYLCASSRDSGREQYFGPGTRLTVT.

The V and J genes are TRBV5-1 and TRBJ2-3; D is unresolved. This CDR3 contains 13 residues. Germline V gives CDR1 SGHRS, CDR2 YFSETQ. Trimming took off 4 bases at V and 6 bases at J, with 12 bases between the two ends. The CDR3 nucleotides are TGCGCCAGCAGCGTGGACGTTGGGGATACGCAGTATTTT. It is translated as CASSVDVGDTQYF.

The V gene is TRBV7-2, the J gene TRBJ2-5, with a tentative D call TRBD2 (6 bases). CDR3 size: 17 residues. Germline V CDR1 and CDR2: SGHTA, FQGNSA. V was clipped by 0 bases and J by 1 base, with 15 bases between them. This CDR3 reads CASSLAIRVGGQETQYF. The CDR3 DNA reads as TGTGCCAGCAGCTTAGCTATCAGGGTGGGGGGCCAAGAGACCCAGTACTTC.

The chain recombines TRBV28 with TRBJ2-1, with D unresolved. Germline-derived CDR1 and CDR2 are MDHEN and SYDVKM. The V end lost 1 base, the J end lost 10 bases, and 5 bases lay between the germline ends. The CDR3 runs 11 residues. The CDR3 sequence is CASSLSGEQFF. The CDR3 coding sequence is TGTGCCAGCAGTTTATCAGGAGAGCAGTTCTTC.

This clone has just a few counts. The chain uses TRBV6-1 and TRBJ1-2, with unresolved D. This CDR3 is built from 15 residues. Germline V CDR1 and CDR2: MNHNS, SASEGT. Between the trimmed V and J ends, which lost 8 bases and 4 bases, there was a span of 20 bases. CDR3 loop: CASPEIHGLLYGYTF. The CDR3 DNA is TGTGCCAGCCCCGAGATTCATGGACTACTCTATGGCTACACCTTC.

V usage is TRBV9 and J usage is TRBJ2-3; D could derive from TRBD1 or TRBD2 (6 bases each). Germline loops: CDR1 SGDLS, CDR2 YYNGEE. The CDR3 sequence is 15 residues long. Trimming removed 0 bases from V and 6 bases from J, with 14 bases in between. CDR3 residues: CASSVVGGGWDTQYF. CDR3 sequence (DNA): TGTGCCAGCAGCGTAGTCGGAGGGGGATGGGATACGCAGTATTTT.

The chain is built from TRBV6-1 and TRBJ2-2, with 8 bases that match TRBD1. Germline lookup yields CDR1 MNHNS and CDR2 SASEGT. V gave up 6 bases and J gave up 3 bases; unmatched junction bases: 6. The CDR3 is 15 amino acids. The CDR3 loop is CASRSDRVDTGELFF. The DNA of the CDR3 is TGTGCCAGCAGGTCGGACAGGGTAGACACCGGGGAGCTGTTTTTT.

V is TRBV7-9 and J is TRBJ1-1; D uncertain. V lost 5 bases, J lost 5 bases, and 9 bases lay in between. The germline CDR1 and CDR2 sequences are SEHNR and FQNEAQ (reference sequence). The CDR3 loop spans 12 amino acids. CDR3 protein: CASSQRLTEAFF. CDR3 sequence (DNA): TGTGCCAGCAGCCAGAGGTTGACTGAAGCTTTCTTT.

The chain combines TRBV7-9 with TRBJ2-6; D perhaps matches TRBD1 (5 bases). The CDR3 is made up of 14 amino acids. The germline gives CDR1 SEHNR, CDR2 FQNEAQ (reference sequence). Between the trimmed V and J ends, which lost 7 bases and 4 bases, there was a span of 11 bases. The CDR3 DNA follows: TGTGCCAGCACCGATAACAGGGGGGCCAACGTCCTGACTTTC. Translating gives CASTDNRGANVLTF.

This clone was counted between two and nine times. This chain connects TRBV6-1 to TRBJ2-5; 8 bases line up with TRBD2. Trimming removed 8 bases from V and 4 bases from J; junction bases left unmatched: 9. CDR1 is MNHNS and CDR2 is SASEGT in the germline V gene. The length of the CDR3 is 14 residues. The CDR3 coding sequence is TGTGCCAGCGACGCCGGCCTAGCGGGAGAGACCCAGTACTTC. It codes for CASDAGLAGETQYF.